These 17 T cell receptor beta chains share one sample of origin, sequenced in a study of vaccination and CD4 T cells after COVID-19. These receptors have no identified antigens. Treatment of the sample: roughly 10-day PBMC culture with coronavirus spike peptide pools or control peptides (ViraFEST assay). The unexposed donor provided CD4+ T cells, which were taken before the COVID-19 pandemic (2011-2018). An Oncomine TCR Beta short-read assay was used to sequence the DNA from cultured CD4+ T cells. Using its own MiXCR run on the PCR reads, TCRdb lists one record per CDR3 protein. Among about 5,900 distinct CDR3 sequences listed, around a third were seen once. Material for sequencing was CD4+ T cells from blood, cultured in vitro. The receptors were gathered from a human donor in good health.

V is TRBV12-3 or TRBV12-4 and J is TRBJ1-2; a possible D gene is TRBD1 (6 bases). CDR3 length equals 17 residues. The V gene lost 8 bases and the J gene lost 1 base, with 23 bases spanning the gap. The CDR3 nucleotides read TGTGCCAGCTACGGTCAGAGGGGGGAGACCAGTAACTATGGCTACACCTTC. Amino acids: CASYGQRGETSNYGYTF.

The table lists this clonotype with a count of one. The chain recombines TRBV2 with TRBJ2-3; tentatively, D is TRBD2 (5 bases). This CDR3 comprises 14 residues. From germline, CDR1 is SNHLY and CDR2 FYNNEI. Trimming took 6 bases from V and 2 from J, leaving 12 bases between them. Here the CDR3 reads CASSPPSHTDTQYF. The CDR3 nucleotides are TGTGCCAGCAGCCCCCCTAGCCACACAGATACGCAGTATTTT.

V usage is TRBV20-1 and J usage is TRBJ2-7; D call uncertain. Between the trimmed V and J ends, which lost 0 bases and 9 bases, there was a span of 15 bases. The CDR3 consists of 13 residues. Germline CDR1 reads DFQATT; CDR2 reads SNEGSKA (reference sequence). CDR3 sequence: CSARDTGVFGQYF. CDR3 DNA: TGCAGTGCTAGAGATACTGGGGTATTCGGGCAGTACTTC.

The chain links TRBV30 to TRBJ1-1; D may be TRBD1 (5 bases). Germline V gene data show CDR1 as GTSNPN and CDR2 as SVGIG (reference sequence). V lost 4 bases and J lost 3, with 15 bases in between. The CDR3 contains 14 residues. The CDR3 spells CAWIAGPRDTEAFF. The CDR3 DNA follows: TGTGCCTGGATAGCGGGCCCCAGGGACACTGAAGCTTTCTTT.

By share of the sample, this clonotype is large. The chain uses TRBV20-1 and TRBJ1-6; TRBD1 aligns across 8 bases. The CDR3 has 14 residues. Germline V CDR1 and CDR2: DFQATT, SNEGSKA (reference sequence). The J segment lost 5 bases and the V segment lost 6 bases, leaving 6 bases of the junction unmatched. This CDR3 is CSAQSDRDNSPLHF. CDR3 sequence (DNA): TGCAGTGCACAATCGGACAGGGATAATTCACCCCTCCACTTT.

This clonotype has more than one count but fewer than ten. The CDR3 coding sequence is TGTGCCAGCAGGGCCAGGGGAGAAGCTTTCTTT. Residues: CASRARGEAFF. The chain is built from TRBV7-6 and TRBJ1-1; D perhaps matches TRBD1 (6 bases). Germline CDR1 SGHVS, CDR2 FNYEAQ. CDR3 length: 11 amino acids. V was trimmed by 6 bases and J by 8 bases, leaving 10 bases between them.

The rearrangement uses TRBV19 and TRBJ1-2; D may be TRBD1 (5 bases). V lost 5 bases to trimming and J lost 7 bases, with 14 bases between them. The CDR3 is 13 residues long. Germline lookup yields CDR1 LNHDA and CDR2 SQIVND (reference sequence). The CDR3 spells CASSSTDSGGYTF. CDR3 nucleotides: TGTGCCAGTAGTTCGACAGACTCTGGTGGCTACACCTTC.

J is TRBJ2-5 and V is TRBV6-5; TRBD2 aligns across 8 bases. CDR1 and CDR2 from the germline V gene are MNHEY and SVGAGI. The CDR3 loop spans 17 amino acids. Losses at the gene ends were 2 bases for V and 1 base for J; bases not matched to a gene: 9. CDR3 sequence (DNA): TGTGCCAGCAGTTACGGGGACGGGGGGGCTCTCCAAGAGACCCAGTACTTC. It translates to CASSYGDGGALQETQYF.

Only a few counts were recorded for this clonotype. V is TRBV7-9 and J is TRBJ1-5; unclear D gene. Germline V gives CDR1 SEHNR, CDR2 FQNEAQ (reference sequence). V was clipped by 5 bases and J by 6 bases, with 8 bases between them. The CDR3 has 12 amino acids. CDR3 DNA: TGTGCCAGCAGCGGAGGGAGTCAGCCCCAGCATTTT. This gives the protein CASSGGSQPQHF.

The rearrangement uses TRBV2 and TRBJ2-3; tentative D call: TRBD2 (6 bases). V was trimmed by 8 bases and J by 4 bases, leaving 28 bases between them. CDR1 and CDR2 (germline): SNHLY, FYNNEI. This CDR3 has 18 amino acids. As DNA, the CDR3 is TGTGCCAGCCTTGCTGGGCCCTTGGGATGGGGGGTCTCAGATACGCAGTATTTT. Amino acids: CASLAGPLGWGVSDTQYF.

Only a few counts were recorded for this clonotype. This chain connects TRBV19 to TRBJ1-5; D ambiguous. Looked up from germline, CDR1 is LNHDA and CDR2 is SQIVND (reference sequence). The length of the CDR3 is 14 residues. The ends were cut back, 7 bases at V and 0 bases at J, with 10 bases in the middle. As DNA, the CDR3 is TGTGCCAGTAACCCGACGGATAGCAATCAGCCCCAGCATTTT. It encodes CASNPTDSNQPQHF.

This clonotype was found a few times. The rearrangement joins TRBV20-1 to TRBJ2-1; D is perhaps TRBD2 (6 bases). V lost 5 bases to trimming and J lost 3 bases, with 17 bases between them. Germline CDR1 is DFQATT and CDR2 is SNEGSKA (reference sequence). The CDR3 spans 15 residues. CDR3 amino acids: CSAAPPRGVYNEQFF. CDR3 in DNA: TGCAGTGCTGCCCCCCCGCGCGGGGTCTACAATGAGCAGTTCTTC.

In its sample, this clonotype was seen a few times. The chain links TRBV2 to TRBJ1-5; D is unclear. The CDR3 has 14 amino acids. The V end lost 6 bases, the J end lost 0 bases, and 9 bases lay between the germline ends. Germline CDR1 and CDR2: SNHLY and FYNNEI. The CDR3 here is CASRGGLSNQPQHF. The CDR3 DNA sequence: TGTGCCAGCAGAGGAGGGCTTAGCAATCAGCCCCAGCATTTT. The full variable domain, rest sourced from reference TRBV2 and TRBJ1-5, is EPEVTQTPSHQVTQMGQEVILRCVPISNHLYFYWYRQILGQKVEFLVSFYNNEISEKSEIFDDQFSVERPDGSNFTLKIRSTKLEDSAMYFCASRGGLSNQPQHFGDGTRLSIL.

V and J are TRBV12-3 or TRBV12-4 and TRBJ2-2; D tentatively fits TRBD1 or TRBD2 (5 bases each). The V end was cut by 10 bases, the J end by 6 bases, with 18 bases between. CDR3 length: 14 residues. CDR3 sequence reads: CAIPIKRGPGELFF. The CDR3 DNA follows: TGTGCCATTCCGATCAAACGGGGCCCCGGGGAGCTGTTTTTT.

The rearrangement joins TRBV6-1 to TRBJ1-3; D is possibly TRBD1 (6 bases). Trimming stripped 5 bases from V and 3 bases from J, with 14 bases between. Germline assignment: CDR1 MNHNS and CDR2 SASEGT. The CDR3 runs to 15 residues. The CDR3 DNA reads TGTGCCAGCAGTCCCGACAGGATAGATGGAAACACCATATATTTT. It specifies CASSPDRIDGNTIYF.

The gene calls are TRBV19 and TRBJ2-2, with a tentative D call TRBD2 (5 bases). The V end was cut by 2 bases, the J end by 6 bases, with 13 bases between. CDR1 is LNHDA, CDR2 SQIVND, per germline (reference sequence). The CDR3 runs to 15 residues. CDR3 DNA: TGTGCCAGTAGTATATCCCAGGTCGGGGCCGGGGAGCTGTTTTTT. This codes for CASSISQVGAGELFF.

In this sample, this clonotype turned up a few times. The chain employs TRBV10-1 and TRBJ1-1, with D possibly matching TRBD1 (5 bases). This CDR3 region has 13 residues. Germline CDR1 is WNHNN and CDR2 is SYGVQD (reference sequence). V shed 5 bases and J shed 4 bases, with 11 bases lying between them. The CDR3 reads CASSKLGGTEAFF. CDR3 DNA: TGCGCCAGCAGTAAACTGGGGGGCACTGAAGCTTTCTTT.